This T cell receptor (beta chain) was profiled in a study of blood T cell repertoires in COVID-19. About the research overall: Samples taken during acute and convalescent COVID-19 were collected in the United States, Italy and Spain.

The CDR3 totals 16 residues. Germline assignment: CDR1 PRHDT and CDR2 FYEKMQ (reference sequence). The trim removed 1 base at V and 5 bases at J, leaving 8 bases unmatched. Before being deemed recovered, Cohort 3 donors had two negative PCRs, clearance, or symptom resolution. Sequencing used immunoSEQ multiplex PCR; TCRdb keeps in-frame clones, though not all of them. The sample includes roughly 500,000 clones, approximately 88% of them seen just once. The sequencing input was PBMCs or T cells enriched from blood (not recorded which). The chain is built from TRBV13 and TRBJ2-3, with 8 bases fitting TRBD1. The clonotype comes from a woman between 35 and 50 years old who had recovered from COVID-19. The DNA for the CDR3 is TGTGCCAGCAGCTTAGTAGGGCCAGGGGGCAAAGATACGCAGTATTTT. It is translated as CASSLVGPGGKDTQYF. Combining the CDR3 with reference TRBV13 and TRBJ2-3 gives the whole variable domain AAGVIQSPRHLIKEKRETATLKCYPIPRHDTVYWYQQGPGQDPQFLISFYEKMQSDKGSIPDRFSAQQFSDYHSELNMSSLELGDSALYFCASSLVGPGGKDTQYFGPGTRLTVL.